A single sample gave rise to the 4 T cell receptor beta chains below, sequenced in a study of cytomegalovirus exposure and HLA in healthy donors. PCR used 60 Vbeta primers and 13 Jbeta primers. TCRdb keeps only in-frame clones here, not all; method: immunoSEQ multiplex PCR. The listing contains around 29,000 clones. Sequenced material: PBMCs. These receptors came from a man younger than 45 in good health and CMV-seronegative.

The chain joins TRBV7-8 to TRBJ1-5; 11 nucleotides agree with TRBD1. The germline CDR1 and CDR2 sequences are SGHVS and FQNEAQ. The CDR3 loop spans 17 amino acids. V was pared by 5 bases and J by 0 bases, with 6 bases of the junction left unmatched. The CDR3 nucleotides are TGTGCCAGCAGCCTCCCCGGACAGGGGGCTAGCAATCAGCCCCAGCATTTT. It codes for CASSLPGQGASNQPQHF.

The chain employs TRBV5-8 and TRBJ1-2; 7 positions match TRBD1. With V trimmed by 0 bases and J by 5 bases, 4 bases remained unmatched. This CDR3 has 14 amino acids. Looked up from germline, CDR1 is SGHTS and CDR2 is YDEGEE. CDR3 loop: CASSLGQGGYGYTF. CDR3 in DNA: TGTGCCAGCAGCTTGGGACAGGGTGGGTATGGCTACACCTTC.

The CDR3 sequence: CASTERGGRETQYF. The CDR3 bases are TGTGCCAGCACCGAAAGGGGCGGGAGAGAGACCCAGTACTTC. The rearrangement links TRBV2 to TRBJ2-5; 7 bases are shared with TRBD2. From germline, CDR1 is SNHLY and CDR2 FYNNEI. This CDR3 is 14 amino acids long. V gave up 7 bases and J gave up 4 bases; unmatched junction bases: 9.

The V gene is TRBV5-4, the J gene TRBJ2-3, with D tentatively TRBD1 (6 bases). The CDR3 is made up of 13 amino acids. V was cut by 3 bases and J by 5 bases, with 10 bases left in between. The germline gives CDR1 SGHNT, CDR2 YYREEE (reference sequence). CDR3 DNA: TGTGCCAGCAGCTCGGTAGGGGGAGATACGCAGTATTTT. Residues: CASSSVGGDTQYF.